This T cell receptor beta chain was sequenced for a study of blood T cell repertoires in COVID-19. Study-wide background: The origin of the acute and convalescent COVID-19 samples was the United States, Italy and Spain.

This CDR3 has 15 amino acids. Germline V CDR1 and CDR2: LGHDT, YNNKEL (reference sequence). V was clipped by 7 bases and J by 0 bases, with 12 bases between them. Participants, about 18 to 100 years old, spanned around 26 US areas. Data came from immunoSEQ multiplex PCR; TCRdb stores just in-frame clones and leaves some out. This sample yields roughly 220,000 clones, of which 80% to 90% are seen a single time; 3% to 3.5% belongs to the top ten. This TCR was recovered from a young woman in a cohort exposed to, infected with or recovered from COVID-19 (not recorded which). The chain couples TRBV3-1 (or the pseudogene TRBV3-2) to TRBJ1-4; no clear D gene. The sequencing sample was made of PBMCs or T cells enriched from blood (not recorded which). CDR3 nucleotides: TGTGCCAGCACCCCCGGTGTTTCAACTAATGAAAAACTGTTTTTT. Its translation: CASTPGVSTNEKLFF.